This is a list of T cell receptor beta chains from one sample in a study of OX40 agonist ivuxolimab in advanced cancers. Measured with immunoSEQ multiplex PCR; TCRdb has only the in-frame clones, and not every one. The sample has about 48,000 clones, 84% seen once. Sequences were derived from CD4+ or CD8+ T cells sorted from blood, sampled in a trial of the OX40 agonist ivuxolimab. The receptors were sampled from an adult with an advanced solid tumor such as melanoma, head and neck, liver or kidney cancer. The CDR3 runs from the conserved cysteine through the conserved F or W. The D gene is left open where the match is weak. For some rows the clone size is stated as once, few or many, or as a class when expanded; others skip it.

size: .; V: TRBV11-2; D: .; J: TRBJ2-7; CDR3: CASSLTPDSSPGEQYF; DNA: TGTGCCAGCAGCCTAACCCCGGACTCTTCGCCGGGCGAGCAGTACTTC
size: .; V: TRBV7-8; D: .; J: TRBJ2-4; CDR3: CASSPAGAKNIQYF; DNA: TGTGCCAGCAGCCCAGCCGGAGCCAAAAACATTCAGTACTTC
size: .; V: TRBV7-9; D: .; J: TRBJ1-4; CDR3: CASSLARATNEKLFF; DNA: TGTGCCAGCAGCTTAGCACGGGCGACTAATGAAAAACTGTTTTTT
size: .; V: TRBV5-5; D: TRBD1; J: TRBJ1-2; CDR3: CASSPNRGRIYGYTF; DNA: TGTGCCAGCAGCCCCAACAGGGGAAGGATCTATGGCTACACCTTC
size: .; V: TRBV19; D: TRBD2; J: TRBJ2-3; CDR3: CASSISRGGYTDTQYF; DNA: TGTGCCAGTAGTATTTCTCGCGGGGGGTACACAGATACGCAGTATTTT
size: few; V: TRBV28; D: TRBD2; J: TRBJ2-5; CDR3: CASSLAVAGGETQYF; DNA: TGTGCCAGCAGTTTGGCGGTAGCGGGTGGTGAGACCCAGTACTTC
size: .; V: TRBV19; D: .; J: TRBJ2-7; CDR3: CASSIGRDSWEQYF; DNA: TGTGCCAGTAGTATCGGCAGGGATTCGTGGGAGCAGTACTTC
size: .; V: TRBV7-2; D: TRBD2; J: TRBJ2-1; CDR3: CASSLGLAGVFSYNEQFF; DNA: TGTGCCAGCAGCTTAGGACTAGCGGGAGTCTTCTCCTACAATGAGCAGTTCTTC
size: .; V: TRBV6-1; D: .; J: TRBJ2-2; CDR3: CASIPLVTGELFF; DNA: TGTGCCAGCATCCCACTTGTAACAGGGGAGCTGTTTTTT
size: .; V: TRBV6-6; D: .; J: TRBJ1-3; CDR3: CASSYQGGGNTIYF; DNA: TGTGCCAGCAGTTACCAGGGTGGGGGAAACACCATATATTTT